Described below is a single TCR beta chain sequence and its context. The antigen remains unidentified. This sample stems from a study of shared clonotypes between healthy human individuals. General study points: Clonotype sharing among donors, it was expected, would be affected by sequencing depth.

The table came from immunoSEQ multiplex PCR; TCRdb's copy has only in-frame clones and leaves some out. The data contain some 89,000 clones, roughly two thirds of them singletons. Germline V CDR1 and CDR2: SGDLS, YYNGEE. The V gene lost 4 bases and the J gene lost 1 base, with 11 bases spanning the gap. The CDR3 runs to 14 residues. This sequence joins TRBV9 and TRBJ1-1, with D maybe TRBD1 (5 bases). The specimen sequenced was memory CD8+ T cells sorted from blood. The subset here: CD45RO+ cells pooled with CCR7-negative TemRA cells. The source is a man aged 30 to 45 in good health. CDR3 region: CASSTSGGNTEAFF. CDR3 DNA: TGTGCCAGCAGCACTTCGGGGGGGAACACTGAAGCTTTCTTT.